The rows below give T cell receptor beta chains drawn from one sample of a study of T cell repertoires in cytomegalovirus infection. TCRdb fed the reads into MiXCR, producing one record per CDR3 protein. This table holds 200,000 to 300,000 distinct CDR3 sequences, around 13% found once. The specimen was PBMCs. These receptors were collected from a human donor in good health (CMV status not recorded). Some clones in this sample may be carry-over from other donors' samples. CDR3s include the opening cysteine and the closing phenylalanine or tryptophan. Each record gives: clone size, V gene, D gene, J gene, CDR3 protein. D genes are given only for firm matches. A row's size may be missing; if present it is once, few, many or a size class.

many,TRBV7-2,-,TRBJ1-5,CASSFFWDQPQHF
few,TRBV18,-,TRBJ1-2,CASSPGTATYGYTF
few,TRBV9,-,TRBJ2-1,CASSVGLNEQFF
many,TRBV6-2/TRBV6-3,-,TRBJ2-2,CASSRKTDTNTGELFF
few,TRBV2,-,TRBJ2-1,CASSESRQVAYNEQFF
-,TRBV29-1,TRBD1,TRBJ2-5,CSVERDRPQETQYF
-,TRBV5-4,-,TRBJ2-2,CASSLGRPRSTGELFF
-,TRBV18,-,TRBJ1-1,CASSRASGMNTEAFF
-,TRBV7-2,-,TRBJ2-1,CASSLAGGCYNEQFF
many,TRBV7-2,-,TRBJ1-5,CASSFSTNQPQHF
few,TRBV7-8,-,TRBJ2-1,CASSLGVGGIYNEQFF
-,TRBV10-3,TRBD1,TRBJ1-1,CAISVTGVTEAFF
few,TRBV12-3/TRBV12-4,TRBD1,TRBJ1-6,CASSDRGRGNSPLHF
few,TRBV5-6,-,TRBJ2-3,CASSLAANLKADTQYF
many,TRBV20-1,TRBD2,TRBJ2-5,CSAAKLAGPQETQYF
few,TRBV20-1,-,TRBJ2-7,CSASWQVYEQYF
many,TRBV4-1,-,TRBJ1-2,CASSQGLDGYTF
many,TRBV11-3,-,TRBJ2-6,CASSSGQHSGANVLTF
-,TRBV10-3,TRBD2,TRBJ2-5,CAISLTSETQETQYF
-,TRBV20-1,-,TRBJ2-1,CSAAGAIVYNEQFF
many,TRBV7-2,-,TRBJ2-6,CASSPSDPGANVLTF
few,TRBV28,TRBD2,TRBJ2-7,CASSLQGSSGAPYEQYF
many,TRBV28,-,TRBJ1-2,CASSLSRSYGYTF
many,TRBV7-2,-,TRBJ1-1,CASSPPGNTEAFF
many,TRBV27,TRBD2,TRBJ2-3,CASSSPDSSGDADTQYF
many,TRBV27,TRBD1,TRBJ1-1,CASSGGGPNTEAFF
many,TRBV7-2,-,TRBJ1-1,CASSLGRITEAFF
many,TRBV12-3/TRBV12-4,-,TRBJ2-6,CASSARLAGANVLTF
many,TRBV7-2,TRBD1,TRBJ2-7,CASSFRDRDREQYF
few,TRBV10-3,-,TRBJ1-4,CAISESKDSNEKLFF
many,TRBV6-1,-,TRBJ2-5,CASSEGAEEETQYF
-,TRBV29-1,-,TRBJ1-2,CSGLTGASYGYTF
many,TRBV10-3,TRBD1,TRBJ2-6,CAISEGGQGRSGANVLTF
many,TRBV7-2,-,TRBJ2-1,CASSLESPGMGEQFF
few,TRBV2,TRBD1,TRBJ1-5,CASREDRGGTNQPQHF
-,TRBV29-1,-,TRBJ2-7,CSAGPGQYEQYF
many,TRBV28,-,TRBJ2-7,CASSLSKTGRPYEQYF
many,TRBV28,-,TRBJ2-5,CASSFPHPRGWQGDQETQYF
few,TRBV7-4,-,TRBJ2-5,CASSLSSEQETQYF
many,TRBV7-2,TRBD2,TRBJ2-3,CASSLAHDRRLAGVTDTQYF
few,TRBV14,TRBD2,TRBJ2-7,CASSQVYLFSAGDYEQYF
many,TRBV29-1,TRBD1,TRBJ1-1,CSARGQFGETLNTEAFF
many,TRBV7-2,TRBD2,TRBJ2-7,CASSWGLAGPYEQYF
-,TRBV20-1,-,TRBJ1-1,CSARDPPEAFF
many,TRBV6-5,-,TRBJ1-1,CASSYSGEMNTEAFF
many,TRBV6-6,TRBD2,TRBJ2-5,CASRKGTSGNRLEETQYF
few,TRBV2,-,TRBJ2-5,CASSSRVWETQYF
-,TRBV9,-,TRBJ2-1,CASSVGTGRVDEPFF
many,TRBV12-3/TRBV12-4,TRBD2,TRBJ2-5,CASTDPGLEETQYF
many,TRBV7-2,TRBD1,TRBJ1-4,CASRPGQSATNEKLFF
few,TRBV24-1,TRBD1,TRBJ2-1,CATSHTGGAYNEQFF
many,TRBV7-2,-,TRBJ1-5,CASSRDYSNQPQHF
many,TRBV14,-,TRBJ1-1,CASSPSQGPYTEAFF
few,TRBV20-1,TRBD1,TRBJ1-6,CSAGQGANSPLHF
-,TRBV4-2,-,TRBJ2-5,CASSQGEVASGALETQYF
few,TRBV5-1,TRBD2,TRBJ2-3,CASSSLAGVSTDTQYF